This T cell receptor (beta chain) came from a study of blood T cell repertoires in COVID-19. This CDR3 has 17 residues. After removal of 5 bases from V and 1 base from J, the junction contained 10 bases not matched to a gene. CDR1 and CDR2 from the germline V gene are MDHEN and SYDVKM. Produced via immunoSEQ multiplex PCR; TCRdb's table is partial and in-frame only. The sample shows approximately 250,000 clones, about 83% of them seen only once. This clone was counted a few times. The sequence was collected from a woman between 50 and 59 years old with acute or convalescent COVID-19. The material sequenced was peripheral blood. V usage is TRBV28 and J usage is TRBJ1-2; 10 nucleotides match TRBD1. The CDR3 DNA follows: TGTGCCAGCAGTGGGGGAGGGACAGGGGTCTATAACTATGGCTACACCTTC. It translates to CASSGGGTGVYNYGYTF.